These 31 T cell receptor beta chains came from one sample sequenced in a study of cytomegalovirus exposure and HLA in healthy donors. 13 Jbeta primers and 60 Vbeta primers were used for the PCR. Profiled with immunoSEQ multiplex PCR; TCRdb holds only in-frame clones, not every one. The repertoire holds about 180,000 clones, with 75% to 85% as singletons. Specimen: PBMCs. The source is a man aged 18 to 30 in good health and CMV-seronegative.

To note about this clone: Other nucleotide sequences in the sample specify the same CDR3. CDR3 protein: CASSLAGGEKLFF. CDR3 in DNA: TGTGCCAGCAGCTTAGCAGGGGGTGAAAAACTGTTTTTT. This chain connects TRBV7-8 to TRBJ1-4; maybe TRBD1 (6 bases). Trimming removed 0 bases from V and 7 bases from J, with 6 bases in between. The germline V gene encodes CDR1 SGHVS and CDR2 FQNEAQ. The CDR3 consists of 13 residues.

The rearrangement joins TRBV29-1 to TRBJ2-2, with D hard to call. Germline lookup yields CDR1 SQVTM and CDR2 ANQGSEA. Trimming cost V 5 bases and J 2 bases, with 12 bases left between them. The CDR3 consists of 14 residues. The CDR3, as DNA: TGCAGCGTTACGGAACAGCCAAACACCGGGGAGCTGTTTTTT. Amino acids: CSVTEQPNTGELFF.

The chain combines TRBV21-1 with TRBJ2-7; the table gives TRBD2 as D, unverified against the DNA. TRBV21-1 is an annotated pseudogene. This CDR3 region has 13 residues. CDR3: CASSARDAYEQYF. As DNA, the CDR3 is TGTGCCAGCAGCGCGCGGGATGCCTACGAGCAGTACTTC.

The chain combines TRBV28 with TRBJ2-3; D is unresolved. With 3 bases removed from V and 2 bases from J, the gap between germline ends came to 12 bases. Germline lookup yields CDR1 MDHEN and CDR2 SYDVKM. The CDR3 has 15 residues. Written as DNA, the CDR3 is TGTGCCAGCAGTTTGGCAGGCATTTCCACAGATACGCAGTATTTT. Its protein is CASSLAGISTDTQYF.

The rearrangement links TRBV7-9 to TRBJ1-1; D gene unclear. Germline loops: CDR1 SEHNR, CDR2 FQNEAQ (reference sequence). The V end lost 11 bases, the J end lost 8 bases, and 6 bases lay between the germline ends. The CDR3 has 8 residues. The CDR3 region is CAGGEAFF. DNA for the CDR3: TGTGCCGGCGGGGAAGCTTTCTTT.

Here the CDR3 DNA reads TGTGCCACCAGCAGATCCCGGGACACGATTAATACGCAGTATTTT. Translated, it gives CATSRSRDTINTQYF. This rearrangement joins TRBV15 to TRBJ2-3, with TRBD1 as a possible D gene (6 bases). Germline-derived CDR1 and CDR2 are LNHNV and YYDKDF (reference sequence). Trimming shortened V by 2 bases and J by 7 bases, and 16 bases separated the two germline ends. The CDR3 contains 15 residues.

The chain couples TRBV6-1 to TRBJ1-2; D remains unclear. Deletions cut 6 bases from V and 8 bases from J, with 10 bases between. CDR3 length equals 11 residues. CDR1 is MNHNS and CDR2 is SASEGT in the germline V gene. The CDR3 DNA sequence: TGTGCCAGCAGCTCCGGGGAGGGCTACACCTTC. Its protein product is CASSSGEGYTF.

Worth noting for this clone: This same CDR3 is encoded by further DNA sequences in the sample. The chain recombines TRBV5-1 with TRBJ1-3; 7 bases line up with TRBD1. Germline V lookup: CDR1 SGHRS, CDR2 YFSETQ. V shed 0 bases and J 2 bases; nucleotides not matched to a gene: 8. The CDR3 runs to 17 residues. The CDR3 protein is CASSLEGTVGTGNTIYF. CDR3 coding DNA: TGCGCCAGCAGCTTGGAGGGGACAGTGGGAACTGGAAACACCATATATTTT. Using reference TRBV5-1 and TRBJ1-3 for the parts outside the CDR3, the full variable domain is KAGVTQTPRYLIKTRGQQVTLSCSPISGHRSVSWYQQTPGQGLQFLFEYFSETQRNKGNFPGRFSGRQFSNSRSEMNVSTLELGDSALYLCASSLEGTVGTGNTIYFGEGSWLTVV.

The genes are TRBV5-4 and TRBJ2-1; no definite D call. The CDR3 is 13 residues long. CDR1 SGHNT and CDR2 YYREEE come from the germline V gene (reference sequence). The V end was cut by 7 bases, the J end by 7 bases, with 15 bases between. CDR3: CASRRPPGNEQFF. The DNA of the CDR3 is TGTGCCAGCCGGCGGCCACCTGGTAATGAGCAGTTCTTC. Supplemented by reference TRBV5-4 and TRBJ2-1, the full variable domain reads ETGVTQSPTHLIKTRGQQVTLRCSSQSGHNTVSWYQQALGQGPQFIFQYYREEENGRGNFPPRFSGLQFPNYSSELNVNALELDDSALYLCASRRPPGNEQFFGPGTRLTVL.

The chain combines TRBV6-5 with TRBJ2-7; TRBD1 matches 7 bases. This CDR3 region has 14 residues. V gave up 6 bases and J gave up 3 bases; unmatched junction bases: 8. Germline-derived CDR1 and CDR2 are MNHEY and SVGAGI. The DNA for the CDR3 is TGTGCCAGCAGAAAACCGACAGGGAGCTACGAGCAGTACTTC. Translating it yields CASRKPTGSYEQYF.

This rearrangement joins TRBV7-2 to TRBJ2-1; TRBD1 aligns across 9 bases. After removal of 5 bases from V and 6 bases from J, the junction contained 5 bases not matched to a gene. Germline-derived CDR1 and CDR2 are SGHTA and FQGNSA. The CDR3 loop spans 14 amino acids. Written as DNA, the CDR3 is TGTGCCAGCAGCCCGGACAGGGGAGGCAATGAGCAGTTCTTC. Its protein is CASSPDRGGNEQFF.

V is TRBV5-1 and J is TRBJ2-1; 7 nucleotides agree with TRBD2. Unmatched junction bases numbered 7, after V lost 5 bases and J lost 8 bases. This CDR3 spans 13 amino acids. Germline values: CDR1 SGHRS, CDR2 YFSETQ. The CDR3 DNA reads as TGCGCCAGCAGGCCAACTAGCGTGGATGAGCAGTTCTTC. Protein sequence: CASRPTSVDEQFF.

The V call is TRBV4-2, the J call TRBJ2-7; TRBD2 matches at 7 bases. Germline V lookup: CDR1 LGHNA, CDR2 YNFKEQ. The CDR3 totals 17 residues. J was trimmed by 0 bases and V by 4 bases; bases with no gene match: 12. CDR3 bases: TGTGCCAGCAGCCGATACCAAGCGGGGATCGTCTCCTACGAGCAGTACTTC. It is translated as CASSRYQAGIVSYEQYF.

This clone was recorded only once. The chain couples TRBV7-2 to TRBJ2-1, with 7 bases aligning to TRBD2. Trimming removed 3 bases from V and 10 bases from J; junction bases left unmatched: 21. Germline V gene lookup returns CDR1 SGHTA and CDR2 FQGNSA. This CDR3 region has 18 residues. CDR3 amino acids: CASSFSRQDGAGKREQFF. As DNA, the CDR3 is TGTGCCAGCAGCTTCTCTAGGCAGGACGGAGCGGGAAAGCGGGAGCAGTTCTTC.

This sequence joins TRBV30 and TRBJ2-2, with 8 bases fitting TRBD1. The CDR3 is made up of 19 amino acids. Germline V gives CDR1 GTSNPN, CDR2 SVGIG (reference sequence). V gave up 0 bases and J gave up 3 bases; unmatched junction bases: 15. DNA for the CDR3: TGTGCCTGGAGTGTCTCCCGTCTAACAGGGGGTACTTACACCGGGGAGCTGTTTTTT. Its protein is CAWSVSRLTGGTYTGELFF.

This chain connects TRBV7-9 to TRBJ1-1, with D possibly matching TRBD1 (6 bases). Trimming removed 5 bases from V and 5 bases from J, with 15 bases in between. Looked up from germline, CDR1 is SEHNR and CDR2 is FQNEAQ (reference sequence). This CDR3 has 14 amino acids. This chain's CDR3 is CASSPRGLGTEAFF. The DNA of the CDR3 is TGTGCCAGCAGCCCCAGGGGCCTGGGGACTGAAGCTTTCTTT.

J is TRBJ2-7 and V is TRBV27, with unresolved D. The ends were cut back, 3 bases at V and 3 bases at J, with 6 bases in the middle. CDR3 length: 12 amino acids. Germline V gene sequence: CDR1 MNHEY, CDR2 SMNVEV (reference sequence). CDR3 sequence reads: CASSFLGYEQYF. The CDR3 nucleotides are TGTGCCAGCAGTTTTCTAGGCTACGAGCAGTACTTC.

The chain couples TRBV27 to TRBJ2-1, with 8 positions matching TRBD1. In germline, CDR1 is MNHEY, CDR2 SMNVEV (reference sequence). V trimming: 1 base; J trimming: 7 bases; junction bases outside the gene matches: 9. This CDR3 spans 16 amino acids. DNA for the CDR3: TGTGCCAGCAGTTTATGGGGTGGGACAGGAATAAATGAGCAGTTCTTC. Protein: CASSLWGGTGINEQFF.

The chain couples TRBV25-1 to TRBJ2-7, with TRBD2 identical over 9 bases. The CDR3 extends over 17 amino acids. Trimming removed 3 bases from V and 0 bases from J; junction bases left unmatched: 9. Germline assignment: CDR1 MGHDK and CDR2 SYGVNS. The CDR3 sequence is CASSDTASGRSSYEQYF. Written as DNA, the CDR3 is TGTGCCAGCAGTGATACCGCCAGCGGGAGGAGCTCCTACGAGCAGTACTTC.

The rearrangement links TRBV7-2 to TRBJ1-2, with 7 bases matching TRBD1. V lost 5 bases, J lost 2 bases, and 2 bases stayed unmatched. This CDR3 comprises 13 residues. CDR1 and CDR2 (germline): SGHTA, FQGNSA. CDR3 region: CASSGGQNYGYTF. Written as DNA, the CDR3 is TGTGCCAGCAGCGGGGGACAGAACTATGGCTACACCTTC.

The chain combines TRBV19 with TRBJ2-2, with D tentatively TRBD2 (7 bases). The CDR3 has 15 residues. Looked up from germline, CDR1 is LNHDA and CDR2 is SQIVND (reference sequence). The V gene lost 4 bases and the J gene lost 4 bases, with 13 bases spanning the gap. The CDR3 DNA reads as TGTGCCAGTAGTACTCCGGGGGGCACCACCGGGGAGCTGTTTTTT. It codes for CASSTPGGTTGELFF.

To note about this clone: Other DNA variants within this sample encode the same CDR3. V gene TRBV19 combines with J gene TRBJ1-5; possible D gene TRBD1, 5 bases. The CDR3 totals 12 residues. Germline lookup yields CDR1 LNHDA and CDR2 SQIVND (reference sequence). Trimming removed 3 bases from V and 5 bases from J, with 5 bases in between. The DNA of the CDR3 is TGTGCCAGTAGTATCAGGGATCAGCCCCAGCATTTT. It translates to CASSIRDQPQHF.

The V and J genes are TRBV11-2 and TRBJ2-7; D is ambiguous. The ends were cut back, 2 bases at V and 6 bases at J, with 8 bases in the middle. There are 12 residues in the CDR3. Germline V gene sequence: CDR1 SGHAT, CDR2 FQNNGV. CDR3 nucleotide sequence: TGTGCCAGCAGCTTATTCCCCTCCGAGCAGTACTTC. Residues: CASSLFPSEQYF.

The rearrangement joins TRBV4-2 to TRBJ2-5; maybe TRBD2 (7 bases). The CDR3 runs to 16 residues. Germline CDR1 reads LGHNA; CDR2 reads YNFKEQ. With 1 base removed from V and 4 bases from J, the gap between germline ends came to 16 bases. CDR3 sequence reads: CASSQALGGAAETQYF. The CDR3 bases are TGTGCCAGCAGCCAAGCCCTAGGGGGGGCGGCAGAGACCCAGTACTTC.

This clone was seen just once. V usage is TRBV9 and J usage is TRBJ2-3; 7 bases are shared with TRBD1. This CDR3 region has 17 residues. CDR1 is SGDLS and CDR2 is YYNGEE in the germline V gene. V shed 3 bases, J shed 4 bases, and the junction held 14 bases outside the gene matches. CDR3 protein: CASSGPRTGSSPDTQYF. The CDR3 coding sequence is TGTGCCAGCAGCGGCCCCCGGACAGGATCATCTCCAGATACGCAGTATTTT.

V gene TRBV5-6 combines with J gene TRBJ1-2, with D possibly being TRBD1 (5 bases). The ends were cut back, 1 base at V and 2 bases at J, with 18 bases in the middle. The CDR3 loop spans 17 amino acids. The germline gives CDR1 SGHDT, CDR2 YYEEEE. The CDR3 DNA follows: TGTGCCAGCAGCTTGTGGTCGGGGGTACGGAGCAACTATGGCTACACCTTC. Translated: CASSLWSGVRSNYGYTF.

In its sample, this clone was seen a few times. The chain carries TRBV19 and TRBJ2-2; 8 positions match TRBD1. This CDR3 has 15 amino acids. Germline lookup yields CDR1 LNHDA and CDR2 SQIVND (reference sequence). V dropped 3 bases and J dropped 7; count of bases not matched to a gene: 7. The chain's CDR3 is CASSIYRGMDGELFF. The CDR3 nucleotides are TGTGCCAGTAGTATCTACAGGGGGATGGACGGGGAGCTGTTTTTT.

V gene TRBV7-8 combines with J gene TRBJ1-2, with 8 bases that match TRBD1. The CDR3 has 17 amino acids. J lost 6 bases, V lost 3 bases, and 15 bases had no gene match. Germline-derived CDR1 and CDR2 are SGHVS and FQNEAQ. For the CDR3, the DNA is TGTGCCAGCAGCTTTCAACTTACAGGGGGTGAAAATAATGGCTACACCTTC. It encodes CASSFQLTGGENNGYTF.

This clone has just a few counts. The CDR3 sequence: CASSFEGAHQPQHF. As DNA, the CDR3 is TGTGCCAGCAGCTTTGAGGGGGCCCATCAGCCCCAGCATTTT. The chain has TRBV13 and TRBJ1-5, with 7 bases fitting TRBD1. Germline V CDR1 and CDR2: PRHDT, FYEKMQ (reference sequence). The junction had 4 bases not matched to a gene; V was cut back by 3 bases and J by 5 bases. This CDR3 is built from 14 residues.

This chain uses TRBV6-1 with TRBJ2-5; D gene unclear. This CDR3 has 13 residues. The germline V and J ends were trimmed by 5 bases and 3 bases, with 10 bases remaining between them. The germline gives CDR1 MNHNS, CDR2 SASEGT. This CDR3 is CASSWAAKETQYF. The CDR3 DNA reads TGTGCCAGCAGTTGGGCAGCAAAAGAGACCCAGTACTTC.

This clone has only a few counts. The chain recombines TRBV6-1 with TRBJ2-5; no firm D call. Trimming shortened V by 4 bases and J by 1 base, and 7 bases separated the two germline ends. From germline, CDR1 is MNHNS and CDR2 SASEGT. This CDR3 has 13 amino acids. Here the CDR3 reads CASSGLIQETQYF. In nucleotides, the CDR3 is TGTGCCAGCAGTGGACTCATCCAAGAGACCCAGTACTTC.